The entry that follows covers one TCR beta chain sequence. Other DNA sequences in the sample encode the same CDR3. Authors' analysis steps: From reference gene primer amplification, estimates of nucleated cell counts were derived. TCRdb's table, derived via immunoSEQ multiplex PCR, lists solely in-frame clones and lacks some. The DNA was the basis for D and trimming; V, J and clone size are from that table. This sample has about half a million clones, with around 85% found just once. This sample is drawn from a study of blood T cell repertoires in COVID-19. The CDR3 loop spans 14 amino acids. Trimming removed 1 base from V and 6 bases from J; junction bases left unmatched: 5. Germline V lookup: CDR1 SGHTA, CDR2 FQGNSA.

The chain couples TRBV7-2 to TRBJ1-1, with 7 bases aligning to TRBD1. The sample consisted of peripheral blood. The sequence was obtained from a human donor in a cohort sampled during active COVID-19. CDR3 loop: CASSLEGQGAEAFF. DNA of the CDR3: TGTGCCAGCAGCTTAGAAGGCCAGGGGGCTGAAGCTTTCTTT.